This T cell receptor (beta chain) emerged from a study of T cell responses to AZD1222 COVID-19 vaccine. The V gene lost 5 bases and the J gene lost 3 bases, with 5 bases spanning the gap. CDR1 is MDHEN, CDR2 SYDVKM, per germline. CDR3 length equals 11 residues. Study-level points and caveats: Females made up more of the donors, who were largely white British, and clonal diversity may have come out too low.

This clone was seen only once. Its antigen is undetermined. Assay: immunoSEQ multiplex PCR; the TCRdb copy retains only in-frame clones and omits some. This table holds 100,000 to 150,000 clones, approximately 84% found once. This material consisted of peripheral blood, taken on day 0 of AZD1222 vaccination. The TCR originated in an adult in good health. V usage is TRBV28 and J usage is TRBJ2-7; D not certain. CDR3 amino acids: CASSLFYEQYF. The CDR3 DNA sequence: TGTGCCAGCAGTCTATTCTACGAGCAGTACTTC. Drawing the rest from reference TRBV28 and TRBJ2-7, the complete variable domain is DVKVTQSSRYLVKRTGEKVFLECVQDMDHENMFWYRQDPGLGLRLIYFSYDVKMKEKGDIPEGYSVSREKKERFSLILESASTNQTSMYLCASSLFYEQYFGPGTRLTVT.